A single sample gave rise to the 32 T cell receptor beta chains below, sequenced in a study of OX40 agonist ivuxolimab in advanced cancers. Sequencing was performed with immunoSEQ multiplex PCR; in TCRdb, only in-frame clones are kept and a portion is missing. The sample lists approximately 45,000 clones; just under 95% were seen once. Sequenced material: CD4+ or CD8+ T cells sorted from blood, taken in a trial of the OX40 agonist ivuxolimab. The receptors derive from an adult with an advanced solid tumor such as melanoma, head and neck, liver or kidney cancer.

The chain couples TRBV19 to TRBJ2-7; TRBD2 aligns across 8 bases. The germline V gene has CDR1 LNHDA and CDR2 SQIVND (reference sequence). There are 12 residues in the CDR3. V trimming: 7 bases; J trimming: 4 bases; junction bases outside the gene matches: 3. The CDR3 bases are TGTGCCAGTAATGGCGGGGGGTACGAGCAGTACTTC. Amino acids: CASNGGGYEQYF.

V and J are TRBV7-8 and TRBJ2-7, with no clear D. CDR3 length: 13 residues. CDR1 and CDR2 (germline): SGHVS, FQNEAQ. Deletions cut 2 bases from V and 1 base from J, with 6 bases between. Here the CDR3 DNA reads TGTGCCAGCAGCTTACCCCTGTCCTACGAGCAGTACTTC. Its protein is CASSLPLSYEQYF.

This chain connects TRBV11-1 to TRBJ2-1, with 12 bases aligning to TRBD2. The V and J ends lost 1 base and 8 bases, in that order; junction bases with no gene match: 6. CDR3 size: 16 residues. Germline V gene sequence: CDR1 SGHAT, CDR2 FQDESV (reference sequence). CDR3 bases: TGTGCCAGCAGCTTAGATGGGCTAGCGGGAGGGGATGAGCAGTTCTTC. Encoded protein: CASSLDGLAGGDEQFF.

This clone is a singleton in its sample. The CDR3 coding sequence is TGTGCCAGCAGTTTAGCGTACCCGAACACTGAAGCTTTCTTT. This gives the protein CASSLAYPNTEAFF. This chain uses TRBV27 with TRBJ1-1, with unresolved D. The germline gives CDR1 MNHEY, CDR2 SMNVEV (reference sequence). The CDR3 contains 14 residues. The V and J ends lost 2 bases and 1 base respectively, with 8 bases between them.

V is TRBV2 and J is TRBJ2-5; maybe TRBD1 (6 bases). This CDR3 region has 19 residues. V was trimmed by 0 bases and J by 0 bases, leaving 20 bases between them. CDR1 and CDR2 from the germline V gene are SNHLY and FYNNEI. The CDR3 region is CASSEAKERRGDDQETQYF. The DNA for the CDR3 is TGTGCCAGCAGTGAAGCTAAAGAGCGCAGGGGAGACGACCAAGAGACCCAGTACTTC.

This sequence joins TRBV28 and TRBJ2-7, with TRBD1 identical over 7 bases. This CDR3 region has 15 residues. V lost 5 bases and J lost 4; bases outside the gene matches: 11. Per germline, CDR1 MDHEN and CDR2 SYDVKM. CDR3 sequence reads: CASSPTGTVGYEQYF. DNA for the CDR3: TGTGCCAGCAGTCCGACGGGGACAGTAGGGTACGAGCAGTACTTC.

This chain links TRBV4-1 with TRBJ2-7; TRBD1 matches at 8 bases. The CDR3 sequence is 13 residues long. Germline V gene sequence: CDR1 MGHRA, CDR2 YSYEKL. V was clipped by 6 bases and J by 2 bases; unmatched bases: 3. CDR3 in amino acids: CASSPDRAYEQYF. The CDR3 bases are TGCGCCAGCAGTCCGGACAGGGCCTACGAGCAGTACTTC.

This rearrangement joins TRBV15 to TRBJ2-3; 8 nucleotides match TRBD2. The V gene's germline CDR1 is LNHNV and CDR2 YYDKDF (reference sequence). This CDR3 comprises 16 residues. With 0 bases clipped from V and 2 bases from J, the junction kept 4 bases outside the gene matches. This CDR3 reads CATSREKRETTDTQYF. The CDR3 DNA reads as TGTGCCACCAGCAGAGAGAAGCGGGAGACCACAGATACGCAGTATTTT.

The chain couples TRBV7-9 to TRBJ1-2, with 10 bases fitting TRBD1. V was pared by 5 bases and J by 2 bases, with 8 bases of the junction left unmatched. This CDR3 comprises 16 residues. Germline lookup yields CDR1 SEHNR and CDR2 FQNEAQ (reference sequence). This chain's CDR3 is CASSQRDRGPNYGYTF. In nucleotides, the CDR3 is TGTGCCAGCAGCCAAAGGGACAGGGGACCGAACTATGGCTACACCTTC.

The chain links TRBV6-5 to TRBJ2-5; 9 positions match TRBD1. V shed 4 bases, J shed 2 bases, and the junction held 2 bases outside the gene matches. The V gene's germline CDR1 is MNHEY and CDR2 SVGAGI. The CDR3 extends over 14 amino acids. The CDR3 coding sequence is TGTGCCAGCAGTTGGGGACAGGGACAAGAGACCCAGTACTTC. It codes for CASSWGQGQETQYF.

The genes are TRBV7-8 and TRBJ1-1; D not certain. This CDR3 is built from 13 residues. Germline V gene sequence: CDR1 SGHVS, CDR2 FQNEAQ. V lost 1 base and J 5 bases, leaving 8 bases between the germline ends. CDR3 sequence (DNA): TGTGCCAGCAGCTTAGGTTTCAGGACTGAAGCTTTCTTT. Its translation: CASSLGFRTEAFF. The full variable domain, with the rest looked up from reference TRBV7-8 and TRBJ1-1, is GAGVSQSPRYKVAKRGQDVALRCDPISGHVSLFWYQQALGQGPEFLTYFQNEAQLDKSGLPSDRFFAERPEGSVSTLKIQRTQQEDSAVYLCASSLGFRTEAFFGQGTRLTVV.

In its sample, this clone was seen once. V gene TRBV4-1 combines with J gene TRBJ2-2; D assignment may be TRBD1 or TRBD2 (5 bases each). The CDR3 runs to 16 residues. Trimming cost V 0 bases and J 0 bases, with 8 bases left between them. The germline gives CDR1 MGHRA, CDR2 YSYEKL. The CDR3 coding sequence is TGCGCCAGCAGCCAAGATGAGGGGTCGAACACCGGGGAGCTGTTTTTT. This encodes CASSQDEGSNTGELFF.

The chain's CDR3 is CASSSGQGAINGYTF. The CDR3 DNA follows: TGTGCCAGCAGCTCAGGACAGGGGGCAATCAATGGCTACACCTTC. This chain joins TRBV7-6 and TRBJ1-2, with TRBD1 identical over 11 bases. The CDR3 loop spans 15 amino acids. V gave up 4 bases and J gave up 6 bases; unmatched junction bases: 7. The germline V gene encodes CDR1 SGHVS and CDR2 FNYEAQ.

The table lists this clone with a count of one. This rearrangement joins TRBV27 to TRBJ2-5; D is possibly TRBD2 (6 bases). The V end lost 6 bases, the J end lost 2 bases, and 16 bases lay between the germline ends. The CDR3 is 15 residues long. From germline, CDR1 is MNHEY and CDR2 SMNVEV (reference sequence). This CDR3 reads CASSLTGLGQETQYF. The CDR3 DNA follows: TGTGCCAGCAGCCTAACGGGACTTGGACAAGAGACCCAGTACTTC.

The chain employs TRBV13 and TRBJ2-1; 7 bases agree with TRBD1. This CDR3 comprises 15 residues. Per germline, CDR1 PRHDT and CDR2 FYEKMQ (reference sequence). Unmatched junction bases numbered 8, after V lost 4 bases and J lost 5 bases. CDR3 sequence: CASSSPGTANNEQFF. The CDR3 DNA follows: TGTGCCAGCAGCTCCCCCGGGACAGCTAACAATGAGCAGTTCTTC.

The chain links TRBV4-3 to TRBJ2-1; the D is unclear. This CDR3 comprises 16 residues. Trimming took 1 base from V and 3 from J, leaving 13 bases between them. CDR1 and CDR2 (germline): LGHNA, YSLEER. The CDR3 reads CASSQARSLSYNEQFF. The CDR3 DNA sequence: TGCGCCAGCAGCCAAGCCCGGAGTCTGAGCTACAATGAGCAGTTCTTC.

This chain connects TRBV13 to TRBJ1-1; no reliable D call. The CDR3 length is 15 residues. Germline V lookup: CDR1 PRHDT, CDR2 FYEKMQ (reference sequence). Trimming removed 0 bases from V and 0 bases from J, with 8 bases in between. This CDR3 reads CASSLGWEMNTEAFF. The CDR3 DNA reads as TGTGCCAGCAGCTTAGGCTGGGAGATGAACACTGAAGCTTTCTTT.

This clone was found once. At the DNA level, this CDR3 is encoded by other sequences in the same sample as well. The chain joins TRBV4-3 to TRBJ2-1; TRBD2 matches 12 bases. Germline V CDR1 and CDR2: LGHNA, YSLEER. The CDR3 runs to 15 residues. The J segment lost 6 bases and the V segment lost 4 bases, leaving 4 bases of the junction unmatched. Here the CDR3 DNA reads TGCGCCAGCAGCCTAGGACTAGCGGGATCCAATGAGCAGTTCTTC. Its protein product is CASSLGLAGSNEQFF.

The chain links TRBV27 to TRBJ1-1; perhaps TRBD1 as D (6 bases). The V gene's germline CDR1 is MNHEY and CDR2 SMNVEV (reference sequence). V was pared by 3 bases and J by 3 bases, with 8 bases between. There are 13 residues in the CDR3. CDR3 nucleotides: TGTGCCAGCAGTTTGACAGGATACACTGAAGCTTTCTTT. This codes for CASSLTGYTEAFF.

The J gene is TRBJ2-1, the V gene TRBV15, with D possibly TRBD2 on 6 matching bases. The V gene lost 0 bases and the J gene lost 1 base, with 7 bases spanning the gap. The CDR3 has 15 amino acids. Germline-derived CDR1 and CDR2 are LNHNV and YYDKDF (reference sequence). Here the CDR3 reads CATSREAGSYNEQFF. In DNA, the CDR3 is TGTGCCACCAGCAGAGAGGCGGGATCCTACAATGAGCAGTTCTTC.

This chain connects TRBV7-9 to TRBJ1-1, with D tentatively TRBD1 (5 bases). Germline V lookup: CDR1 SEHNR, CDR2 FQNEAQ (reference sequence). The CDR3 runs to 15 residues. The V end lost 5 bases, the J end lost 1 base, and 14 bases lay between the germline ends. This chain's CDR3 is CASSHSPDRNTEAFF. CDR3 in DNA: TGTGCCAGCAGCCACTCCCCCGACAGGAACACTGAAGCTTTCTTT.

V is TRBV7-8 and J is TRBJ2-7, with D uncertain. This CDR3 comprises 13 residues. The V end was cut by 4 bases, the J end by 0 bases, with 7 bases between. From germline, CDR1 is SGHVS and CDR2 FQNEAQ. The CDR3 loop reads CASSYSSSYEQYF. CDR3 DNA: TGTGCCAGCAGCTATTCGAGCTCCTACGAGCAGTACTTC.

This chain uses TRBV2 with TRBJ2-7; D not certain. CDR1 is SNHLY, CDR2 FYNNEI, per germline. The V gene lost 8 bases and the J gene lost 1 base, with 9 bases spanning the gap. The CDR3 length is 12 residues. CDR3 sequence (DNA): TGTGCCAGCCGGGTACAATCCTACGAGCAGTACTTC. This translates into CASRVQSYEQYF.

V is TRBV18 and J is TRBJ2-7; D may be TRBD1 (6 bases). Trimming left V 5 bases short and J 4 bases short, with 18 bases between. From germline, CDR1 is KGHSH and CDR2 LQKENI. The CDR3 is 15 amino acids. The CDR3 reads CASSASGTRSYEQYF. Written as DNA, the CDR3 is TGTGCCAGCTCAGCCTCCGGGACACGCTCATACGAGCAGTACTTC.

The count of this clone is one. The rearrangement links TRBV6-5 to TRBJ2-7; no clear D gene. Trimming left V 2 bases short and J 1 base short, with 6 bases between. The CDR3 totals 13 residues. Germline CDR1 and CDR2: MNHEY and SVGAGI. The CDR3 protein is CASSYGPSYEQYF. CDR3 sequence (DNA): TGTGCCAGCAGTTACGGTCCTTCCTACGAGCAGTACTTC.

The chain has TRBV21-1 and TRBJ1-2. TRBV21-1 is annotated as a pseudogene. The CDR3 sequence is 13 residues long. The CDR3 is CASSKKVRTPETF. Here the CDR3 DNA reads TGTGCCAGCAGCAAAAAGGTTCGGACTCCGGAAACCTTC.

The chain recombines TRBV9 with TRBJ1-1; D is unresolved. Trimming removed 3 bases from V and 2 bases from J, with 5 bases in between. Germline lookup yields CDR1 SGDLS and CDR2 YYNGEE. The CDR3 consists of 12 residues. The CDR3 DNA reads as TGTGCCAGCAGCGCCGGAAACACTGAAGCTTTCTTT. This translates into CASSAGNTEAFF.

This chain joins TRBV6-5 and TRBJ1-6, with 9 bases lining up with TRBD1. After removal of 5 bases from V and 6 bases from J, the junction contained 5 bases not matched to a gene. CDR1 and CDR2 from the germline V gene are MNHEY and SVGAGI. The CDR3 is made up of 15 amino acids. The CDR3 loop reads CASSTTGGVNSPLHF. The CDR3 nucleotides read TGTGCCAGCAGTACCACAGGGGGCGTTAATTCACCCCTCCACTTT.

The chain uses TRBV20-1 and TRBJ2-3; no definite D call. Germline V CDR1 and CDR2: DFQATT, SNEGSKA (reference sequence). This CDR3 comprises 9 residues. V shed 6 bases and J shed 3 bases, with 1 base lying between them. In DNA form, the CDR3 reads TGCAGTGCGACAGATACGCAGTATTTT. This translates into CSATDTQYF.

This chain uses TRBV28 with TRBJ2-6; 7 nucleotides align to TRBD2. CDR1 is MDHEN, CDR2 SYDVKM, per germline. With 9 bases clipped from V and 2 bases from J, the junction kept 4 bases outside the gene matches. This CDR3 comprises 14 residues. For the CDR3, the DNA is TGTGCCAGTTGGGGGGGTACTGGGGCCAACGTCCTGACTTTC. This translates into CASWGGTGANVLTF.

The chain uses TRBV27 and TRBJ2-7, with D tentatively TRBD2 (6 bases). V was cut by 8 bases and J by 3 bases, with 17 bases left in between. This CDR3 has 14 residues. Per the germline V gene, CDR1 is MNHEY and CDR2 is SMNVEV (reference sequence). CDR3 DNA: TGTGCCAGCTCCTCGGGAGCCTACCTCTACGAGCAGTACTTC. Its translation is CASSSGAYLYEQYF.

V is TRBV13 and J is TRBJ1-1; no firm D call. Trimming pared 5 bases from V and 2 bases from J, leaving 9 bases between. The CDR3 has 13 amino acids. In germline, CDR1 is PRHDT, CDR2 FYEKMQ (reference sequence). CDR3 region: CASSPGTNTEAFF. DNA of the CDR3: TGTGCCAGCAGCCCGGGAACTAACACTGAAGCTTTCTTT.